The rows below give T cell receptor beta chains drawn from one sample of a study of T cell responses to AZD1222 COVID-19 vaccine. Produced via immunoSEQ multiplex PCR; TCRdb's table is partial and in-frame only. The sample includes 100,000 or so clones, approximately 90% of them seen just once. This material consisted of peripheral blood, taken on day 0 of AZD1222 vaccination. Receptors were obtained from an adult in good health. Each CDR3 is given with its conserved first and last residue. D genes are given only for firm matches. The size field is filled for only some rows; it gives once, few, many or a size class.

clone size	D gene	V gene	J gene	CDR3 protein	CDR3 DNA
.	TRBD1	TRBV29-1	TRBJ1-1	CSVEGGAGGPTEAFF	TGCAGCGTTGAAGGTGGGGCAGGGGGGCCCACTGAAGCTTTCTTT
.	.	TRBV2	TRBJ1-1	CASSPTSVRGEAFF	TGTGCCAGCAGTCCGACGTCGGTACGGGGTGAAGCTTTCTTT
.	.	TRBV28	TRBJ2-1	CASNPTQNSYNEQFF	TGTGCCAGCAACCCGACACAGAACTCCTACAATGAGCAGTTCTTC
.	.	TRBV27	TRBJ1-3	CASSLGVGNTIYF	TGTGCCAGCAGTCTAGGGGTAGGAAACACCATATATTTT
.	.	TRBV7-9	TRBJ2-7	CASSLGGVLLEQYF	TGTGCCAGCAGCTTAGGCGGGGTCCTGCTCGAGCAGTACTTC
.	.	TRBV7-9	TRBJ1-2	CASSFPTLGYYGYTF	TGTGCCAGCAGCTTCCCTACACTGGGCTATTATGGCTACACCTTC
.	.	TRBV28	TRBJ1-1	CASSLQHTEAFF	TGTGCCAGCAGTTTACAGCACACTGAAGCTTTCTTT
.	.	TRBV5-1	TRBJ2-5	CASSLPGLEETQYF	TGCGCCAGCAGCCTCCCAGGCCTTGAAGAGACCCAGTACTTC
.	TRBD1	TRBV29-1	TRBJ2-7	CSVGQGTYEQYF	TGCAGCGTGGGACAGGGCACCTACGAGCAGTACTTC
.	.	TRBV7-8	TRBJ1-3	CASSPYSGSGYTIYF	TGTGCCAGCAGCCCATACTCTGGGTCGGGCTACACCATATATTTT
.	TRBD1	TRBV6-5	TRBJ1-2	CASPGQNLYGYTF	TGTGCCAGTCCGGGACAGAATTTATATGGCTACACCTTC
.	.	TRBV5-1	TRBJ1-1	CASSTQPGLVTEAFF	TGCGCCAGCAGCACGCAACCGGGGTTAGTAACTGAAGCTTTCTTT
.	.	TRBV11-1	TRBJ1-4	CASSRRNNEKLFF	TGTGCCAGCAGCCGTAGAAATAATGAAAAACTGTTTTTT
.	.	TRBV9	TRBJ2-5	CASSARTSRETQYF	TGTGCCAGCAGCGCGCGGACATCAAGGGAGACCCAGTACTTC
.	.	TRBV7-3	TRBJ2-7	CASSLRWGDEQYF	TGTGCCAGCAGCTTAAGATGGGGAGACGAGCAGTACTTC
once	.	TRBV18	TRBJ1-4	CASSPADNEKLFF	TGTGCCAGCTCCCCTGCTGATAATGAAAAACTGTTTTTT
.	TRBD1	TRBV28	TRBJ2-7	CASSPTGEVGYEQYF	TGTGCCAGCAGCCCGACAGGGGAAGTCGGCTACGAGCAGTACTTC
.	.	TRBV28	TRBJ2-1	CASSVLESYNEQFF	TGTGCCAGCAGCGTTCTAGAATCCTACAATGAGCAGTTCTTC
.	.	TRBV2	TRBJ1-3	CASSRTSGNTIYF	TGTGCCAGCAGTCGGACGTCTGGAAACACCATATATTTT